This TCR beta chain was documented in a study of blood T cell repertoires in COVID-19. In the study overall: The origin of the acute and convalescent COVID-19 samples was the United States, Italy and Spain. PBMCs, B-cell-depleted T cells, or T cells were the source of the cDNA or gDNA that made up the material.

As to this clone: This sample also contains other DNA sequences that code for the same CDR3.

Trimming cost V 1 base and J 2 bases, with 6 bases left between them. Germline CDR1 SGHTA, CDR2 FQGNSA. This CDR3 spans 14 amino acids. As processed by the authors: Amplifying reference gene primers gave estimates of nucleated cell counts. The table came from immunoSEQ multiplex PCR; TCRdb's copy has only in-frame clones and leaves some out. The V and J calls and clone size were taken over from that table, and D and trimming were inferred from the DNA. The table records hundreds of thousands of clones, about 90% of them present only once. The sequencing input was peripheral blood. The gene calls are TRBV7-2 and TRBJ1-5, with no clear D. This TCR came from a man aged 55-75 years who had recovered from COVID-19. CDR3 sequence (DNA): TGTGCCAGCAGCTTAGTCCAGGGCAATCAGCCCCAGCATTTT. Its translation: CASSLVQGNQPQHF.